The 26 T cell receptor beta chains listed next were all sequenced from one sample in a study of T-cell memory formation after mild COVID-19. TCRdb re-analysed the 5' RACE reads in MiXCR, keeping a single row per CDR3 protein. The sample holds roughly 300,000 distinct CDR3 sequences; around 15% are singletons and the top ten take 22%. The specimen sequenced was PBMCs or a T cell subset sorted from them (not recorded which). The receptors derive from a man aged 18 to 30 who had mild COVID-19 (a few samples of this study predate the infection). Cell type and time point are not known.

This clonotype was seen a few times. V is TRBV12-3 or TRBV12-4 and J is TRBJ2-2; tentatively, D is TRBD2 (5 bases). V lost 3 bases and J 6 bases, leaving 11 bases between the germline ends. This CDR3 comprises 14 residues. CDR3 region: CASSLRVRAGELFF. In DNA, the CDR3 is TGTGCCAGCAGTTTGAGGGTTAGGGCCGGGGAGCTGTTTTTT.

The rearrangement joins TRBV6-1 to TRBJ1-6, with D unresolved. CDR1 is MNHNS, CDR2 SASEGT, per germline. This CDR3 spans 16 amino acids. The V end was cut by 6 bases, the J end by 7 bases, with 19 bases between. CDR3 sequence: CASRDPREWFNSPLHF. The DNA for the CDR3 is TGTGCCAGCAGGGATCCTCGGGAATGGTTCAATTCACCCCTCCACTTT.

The chain has TRBV2 and TRBJ2-7, with 8 bases lining up with TRBD2. The CDR3 runs to 14 residues. The germline V gene has CDR1 SNHLY and CDR2 FYNNEI. Trimming took 4 bases from V and 1 from J; bases not matched to a gene: 3. The CDR3 region is CASSAGGKSYEQYV. The CDR3 nucleotides read TGTGCCAGCAGTGCGGGGGGGAAATCCTACGAGCAGTACGTC.

This clonotype was seen more than once but under ten times. The gene calls are TRBV6-6 and TRBJ2-5; weak D call: TRBD2 (6 bases). Germline V gene data show CDR1 as MNHNY and CDR2 as SVGAGI (reference sequence). With 0 bases removed from V and 5 bases from J, the gap between germline ends came to 13 bases. This CDR3 comprises 15 residues. The CDR3 bases are TGTGCCAGCAGTTACTCGGGCAGGGAGGTGGAGACCCAGTACTTC. Translation gives CASSYSGREVETQYF.

CDR3 sequence reads: CASSTGREEGYTF. The CDR3 coding sequence is TGCGCCAGCAGCACCGGACGGGAGGAAGGCTACACCTTC. This rearrangement joins TRBV5-1 to TRBJ1-2; D gene unclear. V dropped 4 bases and J dropped 8 bases, with 15 bases sitting between them. Germline-derived CDR1 and CDR2 are SGHRS and YFSETQ. This CDR3 has 13 amino acids. The variable domain in full, completed from reference TRBV5-1 and TRBJ1-2, reads KAGVTQTPRYLIKTRGQQVTLSCSPISGHRSVSWYQQTPGQGLQFLFEYFSETQRNKGNFPGRFSGRQFSNSRSEMNVSTLELGDSALYLCASSTGREEGYTFGSGTRLTVV.

This clonotype was observed a few times. The CDR3 sequence is CASSALTGGTEAFF. The CDR3, as DNA: TGTGCCAGCAGCGCCTTGACAGGGGGAACTGAAGCTTTCTTT. The J gene is TRBJ1-1, the V gene TRBV9, with 9 bases fitting TRBD1. The germline CDR1 and CDR2 sequences are SGDLS and YYNGEE. V was clipped by 3 bases and J by 5 bases; unmatched bases: 5. The CDR3 has 14 amino acids.

This clonotype was seen only a few times. V is TRBV19 and J is TRBJ2-7, with TRBD1 as a possible D gene (6 bases). The germline V gene has CDR1 LNHDA and CDR2 SQIVND (reference sequence). Between the trimmed V and J ends, which lost 4 bases and 2 bases, there was a span of 9 bases. The CDR3 consists of 13 residues. In DNA form, the CDR3 reads TGTGCCAGTAGTAAGGACAGCACCTACGAGCAGTACGTC. It translates to CASSKDSTYEQYV.

This clonotype has a handful of counts. This sequence joins TRBV7-6 and TRBJ2-3, with 11 bases aligning to TRBD2. V was pared by 5 bases and J by 2 bases, with 3 bases of the junction left unmatched. Per germline, CDR1 SGHVS and CDR2 FNYEAQ. This CDR3 contains 15 residues. DNA for the CDR3: TGTGCCAGCAGCCGACTAGCGGGGACCACAGATACGCAGTATTTT. Translation: CASSRLAGTTDTQYF.

The chain uses TRBV25-1 and TRBJ1-1; 8 bases line up with TRBD1. Germline-derived CDR1 and CDR2 are MGHDK and SYGVNS. CDR3 size: 11 residues. V trimming: 8 bases; J trimming: 8 bases; junction bases outside the gene matches: 4. Here the CDR3 reads CASARQGEAFF. CDR3 DNA sequence: TGTGCCAGCGCCAGACAGGGGGAAGCTTTCTTT.

This clonotype was seen a handful of times. The chain employs TRBV20-1 and TRBJ2-7; 7 bases are shared with TRBD2. The CDR3 totals 13 residues. Germline V gives CDR1 DFQATT, CDR2 SNEGSKA (reference sequence). Losses at the gene ends were 6 bases for V and 0 bases for J; bases not matched to a gene: 5. CDR3 loop: CSATPGGSYEQYV. The CDR3 bases are TGCAGTGCCACCCCGGGGGGCTCCTACGAGCAGTACGTC.

In its sample, this clonotype was seen a few times. This sequence joins TRBV12-3 or TRBV12-4 and TRBJ2-6; 7 nucleotides match TRBD2. The V and J ends lost 5 bases and 2 bases, in that order; junction bases with no gene match: 3. The CDR3 is 15 residues long. CDR3 sequence reads: CASSRGTTGANVLTF. DNA for the CDR3: TGTGCCAGCAGTCGGGGGACTACTGGGGCCAACGTCCTGACTTTC.

CDR3 protein: CASSLFGGGAKNIQYF. The CDR3 bases are TGTGCCAGCAGCTTGTTCGGGGGTGGGGCCAAAAACATTCAGTACTTC. This sequence joins TRBV5-5 and TRBJ2-4, with D tentatively TRBD2 (6 bases). CDR1 and CDR2 from the germline V gene are SGHKS and YYEKEE (reference sequence). The CDR3 length is 16 residues. Trimming cost V 1 base and J 1 base, with 12 bases left between them.

This clonotype was counted many times. V is TRBV5-1 and J is TRBJ2-2; no clear D gene. Germline V gene sequence: CDR1 SGHRS, CDR2 YFSETQ. This CDR3 region has 16 residues. V lost 0 bases to trimming and J lost 1 base, with 10 bases between them. In DNA form, the CDR3 reads TGCGCCAGCAGCTTGGACCCACTTGTGAACACCGGGGAGCTGTTTTTT. This sequence encodes CASSLDPLVNTGELFF.

CDR3 protein: CATSDPPSNEQFF. CDR3 bases: TGTGCCACCAGTGACCCCCCGAGTAATGAGCAGTTCTTC. V and J are TRBV24-1 and TRBJ2-1; D is unclear. The CDR3 runs 13 residues. CDR1 and CDR2 (germline): KGHDR, SFDVKD. Trimming pared 4 bases from V and 7 bases from J, leaving 10 bases between.

The rearrangement joins TRBV30 to TRBJ1-2; D gene ambiguous. Germline assignment: CDR1 GTSNPN and CDR2 SVGIG (reference sequence). V gave up 7 bases and J gave up 2 bases, with 8 bases separating them. There are 11 residues in the CDR3. Here the CDR3 DNA reads TGTGCCTACGGGGTCAACTATGGCTACACCTTC. Protein: CAYGVNYGYTF.

The chain is built from TRBV7-2 and TRBJ1-2; D possibly corresponds to TRBD1 (6 bases). Per germline, CDR1 SGHTA and CDR2 FQGNSA. The CDR3 loop spans 15 amino acids. Trimming left V 1 base short and J 0 bases short, with 9 bases between. The CDR3 is CASSLGQASNYGYTF. For the CDR3, the DNA is TGTGCCAGCAGCTTAGGACAGGCGTCTAACTATGGCTACACCTTC. The variable domain in full, completed from reference TRBV7-2 and TRBJ1-2, reads GAGVSQSPSNKVTEKGKDVELRCDPISGHTALYWYRQSLGQGLEFLIYFQGNSAPDKSGLPSDRFSAERTGGSVSTLTIQRTQQEDSAVYLCASSLGQASNYGYTFGSGTRLTVV.

J is TRBJ2-1 and V is TRBV29-1; TRBD2 aligns across 14 bases. The CDR3 has 13 amino acids. Unmatched junction bases numbered 3, after V lost 6 bases and J lost 8 bases. CDR1 and CDR2 from the germline V gene are SQVTM and ANQGSEA. The CDR3 nucleotides read TGCAGCGTCAGGGGACTAGCGGGGGATGAGCAGTTCTTC. It translates to CSVRGLAGDEQFF.

The J gene is TRBJ2-7, the V gene TRBV7-2, with 8 nucleotides matching TRBD1. Germline CDR1 SGHTA, CDR2 FQGNSA. The CDR3 totals 17 residues. Trimming removed 5 bases from V and 3 bases from J; junction bases left unmatched: 15. The chain's CDR3 is CASSPTSGGQGFYEQYV. In DNA, the CDR3 is TGTGCCAGCAGCCCTACAAGTGGCGGACAGGGTTTCTACGAGCAGTACGTC.

This clonotype occurred a few times. This chain connects TRBV9 to TRBJ2-1; a weak D match, TRBD2 (5 bases). Germline CDR1 reads SGDLS; CDR2 reads YYNGEE. Between the trimmed V and J ends, which lost 0 bases and 7 bases, there was a span of 8 bases. The CDR3 is 13 residues long. The CDR3 nucleotides read TGTGCCAGCAGCGTAGCTACGGGGAATGAGCAGTTCTTC. This translates into CASSVATGNEQFF.

At least ten counts were recorded for this clonotype. This chain links TRBV20-1 with TRBJ1-1; 7 bases map to TRBD1. Germline V gives CDR1 DFQATT, CDR2 SNEGSKA (reference sequence). Unmatched junction bases numbered 6, after V lost 3 bases and J lost 2 bases. This CDR3 spans 14 amino acids. The chain's CDR3 is CSARPGGINTEAFF. In DNA, the CDR3 is TGCAGTGCTAGGCCAGGGGGGATCAACACTGAAGCTTTCTTT.

This clonotype was observed at least ten times. V gene TRBV7-2 combines with J gene TRBJ1-6; D uncertain. Germline V CDR1 and CDR2: SGHTA, FQGNSA. The CDR3 totals 15 residues. V was shortened by 0 bases and J by 7 bases, with 10 bases between the two germline ends. CDR3 amino acids: CASSLAAGLNSPLHF. The CDR3 region has the DNA TGTGCCAGCAGCTTAGCTGCAGGACTAAATTCACCCCTCCACTTT.

This clonotype has just a few counts. The chain carries TRBV2 and TRBJ1-1, with unresolved D. Germline-derived CDR1 and CDR2 are SNHLY and FYNNEI. The V end was cut by 7 bases, the J end by 0 bases, with 3 bases between. This CDR3 comprises 11 residues. CDR3 residues: CASNLNTEAFF. The CDR3 region has the DNA TGTGCCAGCAACCTGAACACTGAAGCTTTCTTT.

This clonotype has just a few counts. This chain links TRBV5-1 with TRBJ2-7; possibly TRBD1 or TRBD2 for D (6 bases each). V was trimmed by 5 bases and J by 2 bases, leaving 17 bases between them. The CDR3 runs 15 residues. CDR1 is SGHRS, CDR2 YFSETQ, per germline. The CDR3 nucleotides read TGCGCCAGCAGATTTTTGGCGGAGGGGGCCTACGAGCAGTACTTC. Its protein product is CASRFLAEGAYEQYF.

Many counts were recorded for this clonotype. The chain links TRBV7-2 to TRBJ2-5; the D is unclear. Trimming cost V 1 base and J 4 bases, with 10 bases left between them. Germline V lookup: CDR1 SGHTA, CDR2 FQGNSA. The CDR3 has 14 amino acids. The CDR3 reads CASSLGSFLETQYF. In nucleotides, the CDR3 is TGTGCCAGCAGCTTAGGGAGCTTTCTAGAGACCCAGTACTTC.

This clonotype was seen many times. This chain joins TRBV7-8 and TRBJ2-1, with 11 bases lining up with TRBD2. Germline trimming cut 1 base from V and 9 bases from J; bases unmatched to any gene: 5. Germline values: CDR1 SGHVS, CDR2 FQNEAQ. The CDR3 has 15 amino acids. CDR3 DNA: TGTGCCAGCAGCTTAGGGTCTAGCGGGGGGAGTGAGCAGTTCTTC. The encoded protein is CASSLGSSGGSEQFF.

The chain has TRBV11-2 and TRBJ2-2; D unclear. From germline, CDR1 is SGHAT and CDR2 FQNNGV. V shed 5 bases and J shed 6 bases, with 10 bases lying between them. The CDR3 totals 13 residues. The CDR3 bases are TGTGCCAGCAGCCGCCTTGGGTCCGGGGAGCTGTTTTTT. Translation: CASSRLGSGELFF. Supplemented by reference TRBV11-2 and TRBJ2-2, the full variable domain reads EAGVAQSPRYKIIEKRQSVAFWCNPISGHATLYWYQQILGQGPKLLIQFQNNGVVDDSQLPKDRFSAERLKGVDSTLKIQPAKLEDSAVYLCASSRLGSGELFFGEGSRLTVL.